This T cell receptor beta chain was retrieved from a study of blood T cell repertoires in COVID-19. Enrollees, roughly 18 to 89 years old, lived in fewer than 25 US areas. Donors of Cohort 3 who recovered were those that had two negative PCRs, clearance, or symptom resolution. Data came from immunoSEQ multiplex PCR; TCRdb stores just in-frame clones and leaves some out. The sample holds more than 250,000 clones, roughly 86% seen once. The specimen was PBMCs or T cells enriched from blood (not recorded which). The sequence came from a woman aged 18-30 years who had recovered from COVID-19.

In nucleotides, the CDR3 is TGTGCCAGCAGTTTTATTGGGACAGGGGGAAGGAGGAACACTGAAGCTTTCTTT. It translates to CASSFIGTGGRRNTEAFF. The rearrangement links TRBV28 to TRBJ1-1; 11 bases are a match to TRBD1. CDR1 is MDHEN, CDR2 SYDVKM, per germline. The V and J ends lost 3 bases and 1 base, in that order; junction bases with no gene match: 10. The CDR3 totals 18 residues.